This TCR beta chain was identified in a study of cytomegalovirus exposure and HLA in healthy donors. V lost 7 bases to trimming and J lost 4 bases, with 11 bases between them. From germline, CDR1 is SNHLY and CDR2 FYNNEI. The CDR3 consists of 13 residues. The PCR had 60 Vbeta and 13 Jbeta primers. Per the original methods: Around 10 million shared chains were among around 80 million unique TCR beta chains counted in a later analysis. Profiling relied on immunoSEQ multiplex PCR, and the TCRdb table lists in-frame clones only, not all of them. V and J calls plus clone size are reproduced from that table; the DNA served to infer D and trimming. This table lists 45,000 to 70,000 clones. Frequency places this clone as medium-sized.

This receptor was obtained from a woman in her 30s in good health and CMV-seropositive. The sample comprised PBMCs. This sequence joins TRBV2 and TRBJ2-1; D is perhaps TRBD2 (5 bases). The CDR3 region is CASMAGSYNEQFF. The CDR3, as DNA: TGTGCCAGCATGGCGGGCTCATACAATGAGCAGTTCTTC.